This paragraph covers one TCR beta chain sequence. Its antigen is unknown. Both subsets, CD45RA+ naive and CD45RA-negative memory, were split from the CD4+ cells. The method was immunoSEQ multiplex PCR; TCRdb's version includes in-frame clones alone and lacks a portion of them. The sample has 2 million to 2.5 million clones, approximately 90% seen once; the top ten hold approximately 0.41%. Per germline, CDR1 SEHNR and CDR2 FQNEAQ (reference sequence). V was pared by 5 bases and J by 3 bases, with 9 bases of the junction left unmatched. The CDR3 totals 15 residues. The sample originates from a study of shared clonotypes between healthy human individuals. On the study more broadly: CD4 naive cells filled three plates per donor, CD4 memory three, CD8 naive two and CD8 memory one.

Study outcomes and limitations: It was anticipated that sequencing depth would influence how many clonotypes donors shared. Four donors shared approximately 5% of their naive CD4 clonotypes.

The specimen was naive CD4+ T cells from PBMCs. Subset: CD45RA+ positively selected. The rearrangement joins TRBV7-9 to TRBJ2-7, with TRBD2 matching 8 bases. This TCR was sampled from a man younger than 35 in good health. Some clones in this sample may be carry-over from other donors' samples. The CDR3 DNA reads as TGTGCCAGCAGCCCCCCCGCAGCGGGAGTCTACGAGCAGTACTTC. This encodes CASSPPAAGVYEQYF.